The following is a TCR beta chain sequence with its context. What it binds is unknown. The sample is drawn from a study of OX40 agonist ivuxolimab in advanced cancers. Germline-derived CDR1 and CDR2 are SGHRS and YFSETQ. V dropped 2 bases and J dropped 1 base, with 21 bases sitting between them. The length of the CDR3 is 18 residues. Overall study results and limits: At 0.1 to 3.0 mg/kg, clonal expansion of CD4+ and CD8+ blood T cells had occurred by week 6.

Using immunoSEQ multiplex PCR, the repertoire was profiled, and TCRdb retains in-frame clones only, with some absent. The sample includes about 66,000 clones, 86% seen only once; the top ten take almost 4%. Specimen: CD4+ or CD8+ T cells sorted from blood, collected in a trial of the OX40 agonist ivuxolimab. This receptor was identified in an adult with an advanced solid tumor such as melanoma, head and neck, liver or kidney cancer. This chain uses TRBV5-1 with TRBJ1-1; the D gene is possibly TRBD1 (6 bases). The chain's CDR3 is CASSFTSGALGANTEAFF. In DNA form, the CDR3 reads TGCGCCAGCAGCTTTACCTCAGGGGCCCTGGGAGCGAACACTGAAGCTTTCTTT.